These 8 T cell receptor beta chains originate from one sample sequenced in a study of cytomegalovirus exposure and HLA in healthy donors. Profiling relied on immunoSEQ multiplex PCR, and the TCRdb table lists in-frame clones only, not all of them. The data hold hundreds of thousands of clones, with about nine tenths observed a single time. The sequenced material came from PBMCs. All receptors come from a woman younger than 35 in good health and CMV-seronegative.

This clone was seen only once. V and J are TRBV5-5 and TRBJ1-3, with no clear D. V was pared by 6 bases and J by 0 bases, with 7 bases between. The CDR3 loop spans 13 amino acids. Germline V CDR1 and CDR2: SGHKS, YYEKEE (reference sequence). CDR3 residues: CASTRGSGNTIYF. CDR3 in DNA: TGTGCCAGCACCCGAGGCTCTGGAAACACCATATATTTT.

This rearrangement joins TRBV4-1 to TRBJ1-4; 12 nucleotides match TRBD1. V gave up 4 bases and J gave up 2 bases; unmatched junction bases: 5. CDR1 is MGHRA and CDR2 is YSYEKL in the germline V gene. This CDR3 comprises 17 residues. The CDR3 DNA sequence: TGCGCCAGCAGCCCAAGGGACAGGGGGCCTACTAATGAAAAACTGTTTTTT. This gives the protein CASSPRDRGPTNEKLFF.

V usage is TRBV30 and J usage is TRBJ2-4; 9 positions match TRBD2. Looked up from germline, CDR1 is GTSNPN and CDR2 is SVGIG (reference sequence). CDR3 length: 14 residues. The V segment lost 0 bases and the J segment 6 bases; nucleotides outside the gene matches: 3. As DNA, the CDR3 is TGTGCCTGGAGTGTACGACTAGCGGCAAACATTCAGTACTTC. Translation gives CAWSVRLAANIQYF.

The chain is built from TRBV4-2 and TRBJ1-3, with unresolved D. The CDR3 contains 16 residues. V lost 0 bases and J 2 bases, leaving 11 bases between the germline ends. Germline CDR1 is LGHNA and CDR2 is YNFKEQ. The CDR3 region has the DNA TGTGCCAGCAGCCAAGATCGTCCGGTGGCTGGAAACACCATATATTTT. This gives the protein CASSQDRPVAGNTIYF.

The V and J genes are TRBV28 and TRBJ2-3, with a weak D call TRBD1 (5 bases). The V end lost 6 bases, the J end lost 7 bases, and 20 bases lay between the germline ends. Germline lookup yields CDR1 MDHEN and CDR2 SYDVKM. The CDR3 runs to 15 residues. CDR3 bases: TGTGCCAGCAGCCGCGACAGAGAACAGGACCATACGCAGTATTTT. Encoded protein: CASSRDREQDHTQYF. The full variable domain, rest sourced from reference TRBV28 and TRBJ2-3, is DVKVTQSSRYLVKRTGEKVFLECVQDMDHENMFWYRQDPGLGLRLIYFSYDVKMKEKGDIPEGYSVSREKKERFSLILESASTNQTSMYLCASSRDREQDHTQYFGPGTRLTVL.

The V call is TRBV7-2, the J call TRBJ2-7; D remains ambiguous. Trimming took off 7 bases at V and 3 bases at J, with 22 bases between the two ends. The CDR3 sequence is 16 residues long. Germline CDR1 and CDR2: SGHTA and FQGNSA. The CDR3 coding sequence is TGTGCCAGCACCCCATCCCAACAGATCAAATACTACGAGCAGTACTTC. Its protein is CASTPSQQIKYYEQYF.

The genes are TRBV2 and TRBJ1-2; no firm D call. Germline CDR1 SNHLY, CDR2 FYNNEI. The germline V and J ends were trimmed by 6 bases and 7 bases, with 15 bases remaining between them. This CDR3 is built from 13 residues. This chain's CDR3 is CASRTFTMSGYTF. CDR3 in DNA: TGTGCCAGCAGAACCTTTACAATGTCTGGCTACACCTTC.

The V call is TRBV9, the J call TRBJ2-1, with TRBD2 identical over 7 bases. The CDR3 has 16 amino acids. The germline CDR1 and CDR2 sequences are SGDLS and YYNGEE. V shed 2 bases and J 0 bases; nucleotides not matched to a gene: 5. This CDR3 reads CASSVAGDPSYNEQFF. The CDR3, as DNA: TGTGCCAGCAGCGTCGCGGGGGATCCCTCCTACAATGAGCAGTTCTTC.